This TCR beta chain was identified during a study of shared clonotypes between healthy human individuals. Study in general: The composition of the donors was two women and a few men aged 18 to 49.

CDR1 SNHLY and CDR2 FYNNEI come from the germline V gene. There are 19 residues in the CDR3. V lost 5 bases, J lost 3 bases, and 11 bases stayed unmatched. Splitting of each subset's genomic DNA was done evenly across several immunoSEQ plates. It was 250 to 350 ng DNA, some 33,000 T cell genomes, that went into each replicate PCR of unsorted PBMC. Only in-frame clones appear in the TCRdb table, and some are missing; sequencing was by immunoSEQ multiplex PCR. The data show 520,000 or so clones, about four fifths seen once. The TCR was taken from a woman aged 40 to 50 in good health. Some clones in this sample may be carry-over from other donors' samples. The J gene is TRBJ2-3, the V gene TRBV2; 16 positions match TRBD2. The specimen was PBMCs. CDR3 in amino acids: CASSWTSGTSGRVTDTQYF. For the CDR3, the DNA is TGTGCCAGCAGTTGGACCTCCGGGACTAGCGGGAGGGTTACAGATACGCAGTATTTT.